Below, 15 T cell receptor beta chains from the same sample are listed, as sequenced in a study of blood T cell repertoires in COVID-19. Some clones are missing from TCRdb's copy, which holds only in-frame ones; the method was immunoSEQ multiplex PCR. This table holds about 160,000 clones, 90% to 95% found once. The sample consisted of peripheral blood. All receptors come from a woman aged 45-60 years with acute or convalescent COVID-19.

The chain joins TRBV19 to TRBJ2-3; 8 nucleotides line up with TRBD1. Germline assignment: CDR1 LNHDA and CDR2 SQIVND (reference sequence). The CDR3 covers 13 residues. With V trimmed by 9 bases and J by 5 bases, 7 bases remained unmatched. CDR3 in amino acids: CASQGQGRDTQYF. CDR3 coding DNA: TGTGCCAGCCAAGGACAGGGAAGAGATACGCAGTATTTT. Variable domain in full (rest from reference TRBV19 and TRBJ2-3): DGGITQSPKYLFRKEGQNVTLSCEQNLNHDAMYWYRQDPGQGLRLIYYSQIVNDFQKGDIAEGYSVSREKKESFPLTVTSAQKNPTAFYLCASQGQGRDTQYFGPGTRLTVL.

The chain links TRBV4-3 to TRBJ2-1; perhaps TRBD2 as D (6 bases). Germline V gene sequence: CDR1 LGHNA, CDR2 YSLEER. Trimming removed 6 bases at V and 8 bases at J, with 20 bases between. This CDR3 comprises 15 residues. CDR3 protein: CASSMEAGLKDEQFF. The CDR3 region has the DNA TGCGCCAGCAGTATGGAGGCGGGGCTTAAGGATGAGCAGTTCTTC.

V gene TRBV27 combines with J gene TRBJ2-1, with TRBD2 matching over 8 bases. The CDR3 covers 13 residues. V lost 10 bases and J lost 7; bases outside the gene matches: 9. In germline, CDR1 is MNHEY, CDR2 SMNVEV (reference sequence). The CDR3 DNA sequence: TGTGCCACCCGGCGGGGGGTAAGGAATGAGCAGTTCTTC. Amino acid sequence: CATRRGVRNEQFF.

The chain employs TRBV6-5 and TRBJ2-5, with a tentative D call TRBD1 (5 bases). Looked up from germline, CDR1 is MNHEY and CDR2 is SVGAGI. CDR3 length: 14 residues. V dropped 1 base and J dropped 4 bases, with 10 bases sitting between them. Written as DNA, the CDR3 is TGTGCCAGCAGTTACTACAGGAGTTCAGAGACCCAGTACTTC. Its protein is CASSYYRSSETQYF.

This clone appeared a single time. V usage is TRBV30 and J usage is TRBJ2-1, with TRBD2 matching over 14 bases. Germline V gives CDR1 GTSNPN, CDR2 SVGIG (reference sequence). V lost 3 bases, J lost 8 bases, and 6 bases stayed unmatched. CDR3 length equals 15 residues. The CDR3 reads CAWRKGTSGSDEQFF. CDR3 nucleotide sequence: TGTGCCTGGAGGAAAGGGACTAGCGGGAGCGATGAGCAGTTCTTC.

The chain joins TRBV24-1 to TRBJ2-2; TRBD2 matches at 10 bases. CDR1 is KGHDR, CDR2 SFDVKD, per germline. V was pared by 4 bases and J by 6 bases, with 7 bases of the junction left unmatched. The CDR3 sequence is 16 residues long. The DNA for the CDR3 is TGTGCCACCAGTGACTTTCTAGCGGGAGCTTCCGGGGAGCTGTTTTTT. It specifies CATSDFLAGASGELFF.

CDR3 coding DNA: TGTGCCAGCAGCATACTAGCGGGCTACAATGAGCAGTTCTTC. Translated: CASSILAGYNEQFF. V and J are TRBV6-5 and TRBJ2-1; TRBD2 matches at 9 bases. J was trimmed by 3 bases and V by 6 bases; bases with no gene match: 3. The length of the CDR3 is 14 residues. CDR1 is MNHEY, CDR2 SVGAGI, per germline.

DNA for the CDR3: TGTGCCAGTAGCCCCGGGGGGGGGACATTATCCTACGAGCAGTACTTC. It translates to CASSPGGGTLSYEQYF. V and J are TRBV19 and TRBJ2-7; 8 nucleotides agree with TRBD2. V lost 6 bases to trimming and J lost 1 base; unmatched junction nucleotides: 11. The CDR3 extends over 16 amino acids. Germline V gene data show CDR1 as LNHDA and CDR2 as SQIVND (reference sequence).

The rearrangement uses TRBV18 and TRBJ1-2, with 8 nucleotides matching TRBD1. This CDR3 comprises 19 residues. Germline CDR1 KGHSH, CDR2 LQKENI. With 4 bases clipped from V and 4 bases from J, the junction kept 20 bases outside the gene matches. CDR3 DNA sequence: TGTGCCAGCTCACTGACGACAGGGGCGAACTCCCACCCCGTCTATGGCTACACCTTC. It translates to CASSLTTGANSHPVYGYTF.

J is TRBJ1-1 and V is TRBV7-2, with D perhaps TRBD1 (6 bases). CDR1 and CDR2 from the germline V gene are SGHTA and FQGNSA. This CDR3 has 16 amino acids. Trimming shortened V by 1 base and J by 4 bases, and 16 bases separated the two germline ends. The CDR3 here is CASSLERTAFPTEAFF. CDR3 bases: TGTGCCAGCAGCTTAGAAAGGACAGCCTTTCCCACTGAAGCTTTCTTT. The variable domain in full, completed from reference TRBV7-2 and TRBJ1-1, reads GAGVSQSPSNKVTEKGKDVELRCDPISGHTALYWYRQSLGQGLEFLIYFQGNSAPDKSGLPSDRFSAERTGGSVSTLTIQRTQQEDSAVYLCASSLERTAFPTEAFFGQGTRLTVV.

This clone was detected once. V is TRBV2 and J is TRBJ2-2; 9 bases are a match to TRBD1. Germline assignment: CDR1 SNHLY and CDR2 FYNNEI. The CDR3 length is 16 residues. V was clipped by 4 bases and J by 3 bases; unmatched bases: 6. Here the CDR3 DNA reads TGTGCCAGCAGTGGCCTACAGGGGGCGGACACCGGGGAGCTGTTTTTT. It encodes CASSGLQGADTGELFF.

The rearrangement joins TRBV7-2 to TRBJ1-2; 10 bases fit TRBD1. The CDR3 is 15 amino acids. V was clipped by 4 bases and J by 5 bases; unmatched bases: 7. Germline CDR1 SGHTA, CDR2 FQGNSA. The CDR3 coding sequence is TGTGCCAGCAGCTCGCCGACAGGGGGCATGTATGGCTACACCTTC. Its translation: CASSSPTGGMYGYTF.

The chain uses TRBV20-1 and TRBJ1-2; no reliable D call. The CDR3 is 15 amino acids. Germline V lookup: CDR1 DFQATT, CDR2 SNEGSKA (reference sequence). The V end lost 3 bases, the J end lost 1 base, and 15 bases lay between the germline ends. CDR3 region: CSASEGPTVNYGYTF. CDR3 nucleotide sequence: TGCAGTGCTAGTGAGGGCCCTACTGTTAACTATGGCTACACCTTC.

This clone showed up just once. This rearrangement joins TRBV19 to TRBJ2-5; possibly TRBD1 for D (5 bases). Germline lookup yields CDR1 LNHDA and CDR2 SQIVND (reference sequence). The V end lost 10 bases, the J end lost 5 bases, and 11 bases lay between the germline ends. The CDR3 is made up of 11 amino acids. The CDR3 nucleotides read TGTGCCACCACTTCAGGGGAGACCCAGTACTTC. Translation: CATTSGETQYF.

The chain joins TRBV19 to TRBJ2-7; 7 bases agree with TRBD2. The CDR3 is 16 residues long. J was trimmed by 2 bases and V by 3 bases; bases with no gene match: 10. Germline V CDR1 and CDR2: LNHDA, SQIVND (reference sequence). The CDR3 DNA reads as TGTGCCAGTAGTATTCGGCGGGAGCGCAATACCTACGAGCAGTACTTC. Translated: CASSIRRERNTYEQYF.